This T cell receptor beta chain originates from a study of control samples from healthy donors and cancer patients. The V segment lost 8 bases and the J segment 7 bases; nucleotides outside the gene matches: 12. This CDR3 is 16 amino acids long. Germline V CDR1 and CDR2: MNHEY, SMNVEV (reference sequence). Clones were sequenced by immunoSEQ multiplex PCR, and TCRdb holds only the in-frame ones, with some missing. The repertoire holds roughly 70,000 clones, with about 80% as singletons. This clone was observed a handful of times. The V gene is TRBV27, the J gene TRBJ2-1, with 12 bases identical to TRBD2. Sample: blood. This receptor was identified in a man in his fifties or sixties in good health. This CDR3 reads CASGLITSGRTNEQFF. In DNA, the CDR3 is TGTGCCAGCGGACTGATAACTAGCGGGAGGACTAATGAGCAGTTCTTC.